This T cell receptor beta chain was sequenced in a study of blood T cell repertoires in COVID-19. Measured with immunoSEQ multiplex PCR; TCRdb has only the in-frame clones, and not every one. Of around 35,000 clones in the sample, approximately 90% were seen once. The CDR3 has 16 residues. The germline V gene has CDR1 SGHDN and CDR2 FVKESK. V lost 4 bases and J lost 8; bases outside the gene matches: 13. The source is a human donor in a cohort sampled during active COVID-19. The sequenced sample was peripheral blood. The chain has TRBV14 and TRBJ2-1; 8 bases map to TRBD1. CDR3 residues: CASSLSDRGRRHEQFF. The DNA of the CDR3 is TGTGCCAGCAGCCTCTCTGACAGGGGAAGAAGGCATGAGCAGTTCTTC.